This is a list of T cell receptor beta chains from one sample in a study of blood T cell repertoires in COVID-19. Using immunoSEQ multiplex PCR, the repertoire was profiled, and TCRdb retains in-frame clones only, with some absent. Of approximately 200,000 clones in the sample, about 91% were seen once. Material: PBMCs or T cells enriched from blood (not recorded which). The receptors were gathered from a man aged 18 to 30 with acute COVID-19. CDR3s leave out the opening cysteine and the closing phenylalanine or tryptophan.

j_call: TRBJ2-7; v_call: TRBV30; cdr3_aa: AWSVSQSSYEQY
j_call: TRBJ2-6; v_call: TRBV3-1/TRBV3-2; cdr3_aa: ATRFSGANVLT
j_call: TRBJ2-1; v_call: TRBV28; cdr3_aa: ASSPGTLSYNEQF
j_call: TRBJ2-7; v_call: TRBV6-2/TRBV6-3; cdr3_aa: ASSLAGEQY
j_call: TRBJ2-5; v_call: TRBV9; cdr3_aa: ASSAGTGTETQY
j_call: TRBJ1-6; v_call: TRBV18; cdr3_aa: ASSSRQGNSPLH
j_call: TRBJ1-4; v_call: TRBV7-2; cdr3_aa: ASSLDEGRKLF
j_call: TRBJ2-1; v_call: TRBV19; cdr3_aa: ASSIRLWREATNNEQF
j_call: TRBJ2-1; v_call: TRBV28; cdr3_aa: ASRELAGTHQNNEQF
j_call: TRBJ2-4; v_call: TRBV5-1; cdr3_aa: ASSPRDTDIQY
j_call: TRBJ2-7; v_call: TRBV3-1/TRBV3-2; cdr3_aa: ASSHLGLDGYEQY
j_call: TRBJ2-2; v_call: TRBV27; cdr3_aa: ASSGLVGTGELF
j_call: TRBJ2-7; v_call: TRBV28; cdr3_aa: ASSLLAGERLGEQY
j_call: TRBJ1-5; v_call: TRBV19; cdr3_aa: ASSGGGGNQPQH
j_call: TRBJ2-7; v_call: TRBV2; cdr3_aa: ASFPDRDSDYEQY
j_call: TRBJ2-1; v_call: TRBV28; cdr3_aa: ASSHLPDSKVYNEQF
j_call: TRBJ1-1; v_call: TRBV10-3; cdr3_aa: AISETDRADTEAF
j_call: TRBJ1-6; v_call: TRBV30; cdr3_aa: AWKVPQGALH
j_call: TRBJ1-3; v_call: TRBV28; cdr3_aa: ASSPPGVSGNTIY
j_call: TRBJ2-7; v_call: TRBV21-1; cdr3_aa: ASSKVTGKYEQY
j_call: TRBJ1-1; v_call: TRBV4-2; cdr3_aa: ASDLIGGTEAF
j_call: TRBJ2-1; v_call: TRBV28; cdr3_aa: ASWPSGMGEQF
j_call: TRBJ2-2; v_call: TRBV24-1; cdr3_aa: ATSHRGGANTGELF
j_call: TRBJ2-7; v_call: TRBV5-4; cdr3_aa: ASSLGTAGGPVDEQY
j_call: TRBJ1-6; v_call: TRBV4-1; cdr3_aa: ASSPTPDRGESPLH
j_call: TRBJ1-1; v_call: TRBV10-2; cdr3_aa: ASSEVGPNTEAF
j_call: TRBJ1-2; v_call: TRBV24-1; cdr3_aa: ATSDYRVVVYGYT
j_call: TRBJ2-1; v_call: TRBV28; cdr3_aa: ASSGSPYNEQF
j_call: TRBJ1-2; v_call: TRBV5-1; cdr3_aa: ASTAAGGNYGYT
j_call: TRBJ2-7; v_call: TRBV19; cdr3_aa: ASSIASTVWSSYEQY
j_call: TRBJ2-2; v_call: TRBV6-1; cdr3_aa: ASSPGTSETGELF
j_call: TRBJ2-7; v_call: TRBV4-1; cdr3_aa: ASSQGTSGFSYEQY
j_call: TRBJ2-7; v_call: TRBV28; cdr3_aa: ASSLERTPYEQY
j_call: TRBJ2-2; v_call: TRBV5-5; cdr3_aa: ASSFRGGSNTGELF
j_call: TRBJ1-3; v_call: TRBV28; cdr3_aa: ASRQGNTIY
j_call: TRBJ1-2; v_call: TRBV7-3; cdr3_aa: ASSPGGTGDSYGYT
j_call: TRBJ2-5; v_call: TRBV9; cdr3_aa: ASSSRGGNGETQY
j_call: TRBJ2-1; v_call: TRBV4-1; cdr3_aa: ASSQDGTGVNEQF
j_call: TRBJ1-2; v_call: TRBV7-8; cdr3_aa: ASSLGVSGQDYGYT
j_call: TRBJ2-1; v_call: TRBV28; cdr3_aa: ASNAGLAGGGNEQF
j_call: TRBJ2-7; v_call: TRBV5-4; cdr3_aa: ASSSGTGLREQY